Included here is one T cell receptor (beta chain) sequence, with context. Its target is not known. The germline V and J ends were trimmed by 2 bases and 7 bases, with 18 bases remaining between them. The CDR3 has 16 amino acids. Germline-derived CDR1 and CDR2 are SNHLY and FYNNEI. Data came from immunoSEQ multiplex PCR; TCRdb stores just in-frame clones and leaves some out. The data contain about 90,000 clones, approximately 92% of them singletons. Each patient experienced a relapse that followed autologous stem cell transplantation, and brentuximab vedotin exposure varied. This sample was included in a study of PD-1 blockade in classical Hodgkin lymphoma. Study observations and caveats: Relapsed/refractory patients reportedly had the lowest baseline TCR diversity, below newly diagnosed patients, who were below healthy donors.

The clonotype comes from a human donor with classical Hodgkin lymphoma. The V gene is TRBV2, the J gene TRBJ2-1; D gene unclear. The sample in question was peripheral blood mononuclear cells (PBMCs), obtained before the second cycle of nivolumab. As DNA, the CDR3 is TGTGCCAGCAGTGAATTTGTCCCACTGCCTTCGAATGAGCAGTTCTTC. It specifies CASSEFVPLPSNEQFF.